This T cell receptor (beta chain) derives from a study of T cells in Graves' hyperthyroidism and ophthalmopathy. Using RNA transcripts as the source, TCR beta CDR3 regions were amplified. TCR CDR3 underwent first-round RT-PCR with the HTBI primer set. Using its own MiXCR run on the multiplex PCR reads, TCRdb lists one record per CDR3 protein. The sample has about 280,000 distinct CDR3 sequences, less than 30% seen once. V gave up 8 bases and J gave up 0 bases; unmatched junction bases: 8. The CDR3 spans 15 residues. From germline, CDR1 is MNHEY and CDR2 SVGEGT. The sequencing input was blood. The TCR comes from a man between 40 and 49 years old with Graves' hyperthyroidism that later progressed to Graves' ophthalmopathy. The chain recombines TRBV6-2 or TRBV6-3 with TRBJ2-7; 9 nucleotides agree with TRBD2. The CDR3 loop is CASLRLAGSSYEQYF. For the CDR3, the DNA is TGTGCCAGCCTGCGCCTAGCGGGGAGCTCCTACGAGCAGTACTTC.